This T cell receptor (beta chain) was obtained from a study of shared clonotypes between healthy human individuals. Broader study findings: Across subsets, estimated richness was generally greater for naive than for memory populations. With a handful of donors compared, roughly 5% of naive CD4 clonotypes were shared.

Worth noting for this clone: Its specificity is unknown.

The naive CD8 population came from CD45RO-negative cells selected for CCR7, without terminally differentiated effector memory CD45RA+ cells. In germline, CDR1 is SGHVS, CDR2 FQNEAQ. Trimming cost V 4 bases and J 6 bases; bases outside gene matches: 6. This CDR3 is built from 16 residues. TCRdb's table, derived via immunoSEQ multiplex PCR, lists solely in-frame clones and lacks some. This table holds about 800,000 clones, about 97% found once. The sequence came from a man aged 25-45 years in good health. The gene calls are TRBV7-8 and TRBJ2-1; 13 positions agree with TRBD2. Sequencing was carried out using naive CD8+ T cells sorted from blood. CDR3 nucleotide sequence: TGTGCCAGCAGCTCTTCACTAGCGGGAGGGCCCAATGAGCAGTTCTTC. Translated: CASSSSLAGGPNEQFF.